Listed here are 27 T cell receptor beta chains from one sample, sequenced in a study of PD-1 blockade in classical Hodgkin lymphoma. Exposure to brentuximab vedotin varied, and each patient had relapsed following autologous stem cell transplantation. The protocol was immunoSEQ multiplex PCR, while the TCRdb copy is restricted to in-frame clones and leaves out a portion. This repertoire shows about 30,000 clones, around 67% found once; its top ten account for roughly 15%. The specimen comprised peripheral blood mononuclear cells (PBMCs), sampled before the second cycle of nivolumab. The receptors were gathered from a human donor with classical Hodgkin lymphoma.

The rearrangement uses TRBV6-6 and TRBJ1-2, with 11 bases lining up with TRBD1. CDR1 MNHNY and CDR2 SVGAGI come from the germline V gene (reference sequence). After removal of 5 bases from V and 2 bases from J, the junction contained 4 bases not matched to a gene. The CDR3 has 15 residues. In nucleotides, the CDR3 is TGTGCCAGCAGTCCTGGGACAGGGGGAAACTATGGCTACACCTTC. Amino acid sequence: CASSPGTGGNYGYTF.

V and J are TRBV14 and TRBJ2-3, with D perhaps being TRBD1 or TRBD2 (5 bases each). The V end was cut by 2 bases, the J end by 4 bases, with 13 bases between. The CDR3 runs to 15 residues. The germline CDR1 and CDR2 sequences are SGHDN and FVKESK. This chain's CDR3 is CASSQRGVSADTQYF. CDR3 bases: TGTGCCAGCAGCCAAAGGGGAGTATCGGCAGATACGCAGTATTTT.

This clone was seen a single time. The chain employs TRBV6-1 and TRBJ1-1; D is uncertain. The CDR3 extends over 13 amino acids. Germline loops: CDR1 MNHNS, CDR2 SASEGT. Trimming stripped 8 bases from V and 1 base from J, with 11 bases between. DNA for the CDR3: TGTGCCAGCTGGAGAGGGCCGAACACTGAAGCTTTCTTT. Protein: CASWRGPNTEAFF.

The chain joins TRBV7-3 to TRBJ2-3; 13 bases are a match to TRBD2. CDR3 length: 14 residues. The germline CDR1 and CDR2 sequences are SGHTA and FQGTGA. J was trimmed by 6 bases and V by 4 bases; bases with no gene match: 1. CDR3 sequence: CASSSGLAGDTQYF. In DNA, the CDR3 is TGTGCCAGCAGCTCGGGACTAGCGGGGGATACGCAGTATTTT.

V is TRBV28 and J is TRBJ1-5; D is possibly TRBD1 (6 bases). V gave up 3 bases and J gave up 3 bases, with 15 bases separating them. This CDR3 is built from 16 residues. Germline loops: CDR1 MDHEN, CDR2 SYDVKM. The CDR3 here is CASSFGAGVYNQPQHF. CDR3 sequence (DNA): TGTGCCAGCAGTTTTGGGGCAGGGGTCTACAATCAGCCCCAGCATTTT.

Comments on this clone: In the same sample, other DNA sequences code for this CDR3. The gene calls are TRBV28 and TRBJ1-1; D might be TRBD1 (5 bases). The germline V gene encodes CDR1 MDHEN and CDR2 SYDVKM. The CDR3 is 15 amino acids. V was shortened by 7 bases and J by 1 base, with 16 bases between the two germline ends. CDR3 nucleotides: TGTGCCAGCAAGACCGACGGGACGGGGAACACTGAAGCTTTCTTT. It encodes CASKTDGTGNTEAFF.

This clone was counted a single time. V gene TRBV27 combines with J gene TRBJ2-7; D not certain. V lost 4 bases and J 0 bases, leaving 16 bases between the germline ends. The CDR3 contains 16 residues. Germline V CDR1 and CDR2: MNHEY, SMNVEV (reference sequence). CDR3 sequence reads: CASSSHRQRHSYEQYF. CDR3 bases: TGTGCCAGCAGTTCCCACCGACAACGCCACTCCTACGAGCAGTACTTC.

The chain joins TRBV11-1 to TRBJ2-6; 8 nucleotides match TRBD1. Germline-derived CDR1 and CDR2 are SGHAT and FQDESV (reference sequence). This CDR3 has 16 residues. After removal of 5 bases from V and 2 bases from J, the junction contained 5 bases not matched to a gene. The chain's CDR3 is CASSHDRGAGANVLTF. The DNA of the CDR3 is TGTGCCAGCAGCCACGACAGGGGTGCTGGGGCCAACGTCCTGACTTTC.

CDR3 amino acids: CASSPGWLGQPQHF. Here the CDR3 DNA reads TGTGCCAGCAGTCCCGGGTGGTTGGGGCAGCCCCAGCATTTT. The gene calls are TRBV6-1 and TRBJ1-5; unclear D gene. This CDR3 comprises 14 residues. Germline V gives CDR1 MNHNS, CDR2 SASEGT. V was cut by 5 bases and J by 7 bases, with 15 bases left in between.

The rearrangement uses TRBV11-2 and TRBJ2-7; D not resolved. V lost 6 bases and J 8 bases, leaving 23 bases between the germline ends. In germline, CDR1 is SGHAT, CDR2 FQNNGV. There are 15 residues in the CDR3. CDR3 coding DNA: TGTGCCAGCAGTTCTTTGGCTCAATCCTACTCCCAGCAGTACTTC. It encodes CASSSLAQSYSQQYF.

The V call is TRBV7-2, the J call TRBJ2-2, with D uncertain. Germline-derived CDR1 and CDR2 are SGHTA and FQGNSA. V lost 1 base to trimming and J lost 0 bases, with 6 bases between them. The CDR3 loop spans 15 amino acids. The CDR3 protein is CASSLGSTNTGELFF. CDR3 bases: TGTGCCAGCAGCTTAGGCTCGACGAACACCGGGGAGCTGTTTTTT.

The V call is TRBV10-3, the J call TRBJ1-2; D is unresolved. With 0 bases removed from V and 5 bases from J, the gap between germline ends came to 7 bases. The CDR3 covers 13 residues. CDR1 and CDR2 from the germline V gene are ENHRY and SYGVKD. The DNA of the CDR3 is TGTGCCATCAGTGAGTCGGGCGAGTATGGCTACACCTTC. Translated: CAISESGEYGYTF.

Concerning this clone: One junction end disagrees with the germline gene, perhaps due to a read error. This rearrangement joins TRBV7-7 to TRBJ2-7; 7 positions match TRBD1. CDR1 is SSHAT and CDR2 is FNYEAQ in the germline V gene (reference sequence). The CDR3 is made up of 15 amino acids. In nucleotides, the CDR3 is TGTGCTAGCAGCTTGCGGGCAGGGGGAGTCTACGAGCAGTACTTC. It is translated as CASSLRAGGVYEQYF.

This chain links TRBV4-3 with TRBJ1-3, with D unclear. V lost 4 bases to trimming and J lost 2 bases, with 9 bases between them. The germline V gene encodes CDR1 LGHNA and CDR2 YSLEER. CDR3 length: 14 amino acids. The CDR3 protein is CASSLSGAGNTIYF. CDR3 nucleotide sequence: TGCGCCAGCAGCCTCTCCGGCGCTGGAAACACCATATATTTT.

DNA for the CDR3: TGCGCCAGCAGCCATGATCCCGGGACAGGGGCCTCTGGAACTGAAGCTTTCTTT. The encoded protein is CASSHDPGTGASGTEAFF. This chain uses TRBV4-1 with TRBJ1-1; 10 bases are a match to TRBD1. J was trimmed by 5 bases and V by 3 bases; bases with no gene match: 15. CDR1 MGHRA and CDR2 YSYEKL come from the germline V gene. This CDR3 spans 18 amino acids.

V and J are TRBV6-1 and TRBJ2-2, with D hard to call. Germline lookup yields CDR1 MNHNS and CDR2 SASEGT. The ends were cut back, 5 bases at V and 5 bases at J, with 6 bases in the middle. The CDR3 runs to 12 residues. CDR3 DNA sequence: TGTGCCAGCAGTCGTCCTACCGGGGAGCTGTTTTTT. It yields the protein CASSRPTGELFF.

In this sample, this clone turned up once. V gene TRBV5-4 combines with J gene TRBJ1-1, with D tentatively TRBD1 (6 bases). The germline V gene encodes CDR1 SGHNT and CDR2 YYREEE (reference sequence). Trimming took 2 bases from V and 0 from J, leaving 17 bases between them. The CDR3 is made up of 17 amino acids. The CDR3 nucleotides read TGTGCCAGCAGCTTTAGACAGGCCCCACCCATGAACACTGAAGCTTTCTTT. This gives the protein CASSFRQAPPMNTEAFF.

This sequence joins TRBV7-9 and TRBJ1-2; 9 bases map to TRBD1. CDR3 size: 15 residues. Germline V gene sequence: CDR1 SEHNR, CDR2 FQNEAQ (reference sequence). J was trimmed by 2 bases and V by 3 bases; bases with no gene match: 4. The CDR3: CASSFPGQGNYGYTF. CDR3 DNA sequence: TGTGCCAGCAGCTTTCCGGGACAGGGCAACTATGGCTACACCTTC.

The rearrangement joins TRBV5-5 to TRBJ2-5; the D is unclear. CDR1 is SGHKS and CDR2 is YYEKEE in the germline V gene (reference sequence). Trimming removed 1 base from V and 7 bases from J, with 14 bases in between. CDR3 size: 14 residues. CDR3 region: CASSLMTAGGTQYF. The CDR3, as DNA: TGTGCCAGCAGCTTGATGACGGCAGGTGGGACCCAGTACTTC.

The chain carries TRBV7-6 and TRBJ1-4; no firm D call. V lost 2 bases and J 8 bases, leaving 12 bases between the germline ends. CDR3 length: 14 amino acids. CDR1 is SGHVS and CDR2 is FNYEAQ in the germline V gene. The CDR3 region is CASSLNPSREKLFF. The CDR3 nucleotides are TGTGCCAGCAGCTTAAACCCCTCAAGGGAAAAACTGTTTTTT.

This sequence joins TRBV5-4 and TRBJ2-1; the D call may be TRBD1 or TRBD2 (5 bases each). V lost 1 base to trimming and J lost 3 bases, with 11 bases between them. The germline CDR1 and CDR2 sequences are SGHNT and YYREEE (reference sequence). The CDR3 contains 15 residues. The CDR3 loop is CASSLWGSYYNEQFF. The DNA of the CDR3 is TGTGCCAGCAGCTTGTGGGGGTCATACTACAATGAGCAGTTCTTC.

CDR3 coding DNA: TGTGCCAGCAGTTTATCCTCCGGCAGGCGGTCTGGGGCCAACGTCCTGACTTTC. Translating it yields CASSLSSGRRSGANVLTF. The gene calls are TRBV28 and TRBJ2-6, with D hard to call. The CDR3 extends over 18 amino acids. Per germline, CDR1 MDHEN and CDR2 SYDVKM. Trimming removed 1 base at V and 1 base at J, with 14 bases between.

The chain carries TRBV15 and TRBJ2-3; tentative D call: TRBD2 (6 bases). The length of the CDR3 is 15 residues. Germline V gene sequence: CDR1 LNHNV, CDR2 YYDKDF (reference sequence). V lost 2 bases to trimming and J lost 6 bases, with 15 bases between them. CDR3 residues: CATSRQGGGTDTQYF. In DNA form, the CDR3 reads TGTGCCACCAGCAGACAGGGAGGAGGGACGGATACGCAGTATTTT.

The rearrangement links TRBV6-4 to TRBJ1-1; D possibly corresponds to TRBD1 (6 bases). V was cut by 6 bases and J by 6 bases, with 14 bases left in between. The CDR3 length is 13 residues. The germline V gene encodes CDR1 MRHNA and CDR2 SNTAGT. In nucleotides, the CDR3 is TGTGCCAGCAGCCCTGGGGGCATCTCTGAAGCTTTCTTT. Its protein product is CASSPGGISEAFF.

The rearrangement joins TRBV5-4 to TRBJ1-5; possibly TRBD1 for D (5 bases). Germline loops: CDR1 SGHNT, CDR2 YYREEE (reference sequence). V was clipped by 4 bases and J by 0 bases, with 8 bases between them. The CDR3 extends over 14 amino acids. CDR3 nucleotides: TGTGCCAGCAGCACTCAGGGTAGCAATCAGCCCCAGCATTTT. It specifies CASSTQGSNQPQHF.

With respect to this clone: It is likely a read error: a sequence one base away is far more abundant. At the DNA level, this CDR3 is encoded by other sequences in the same sample as well. The CDR3 coding sequence is TGTGCCAGCAGCTTTAGCGGGGGGGCCTACGAGCAGTACTTC. Translating gives CASSFSGGAYEQYF. This sequence joins TRBV7-2 and TRBJ2-7; 11 bases map to TRBD2. Trimming removed 3 bases from V and 2 bases from J; junction bases left unmatched: 0. CDR1 and CDR2 from the germline V gene are SGHTA and FQGNSA. CDR3 size: 14 residues.

The J gene is TRBJ1-1, the V gene TRBV6-6; no reliable D call. The length of the CDR3 is 11 residues. V gave up 3 bases and J gave up 5 bases, with 4 bases separating them. The germline V gene encodes CDR1 MNHNY and CDR2 SVGAGI (reference sequence). In nucleotides, the CDR3 is TGTGCCAGCAGTTATGGAACTGAAGCTTTCTTT. It is translated as CASSYGTEAFF.